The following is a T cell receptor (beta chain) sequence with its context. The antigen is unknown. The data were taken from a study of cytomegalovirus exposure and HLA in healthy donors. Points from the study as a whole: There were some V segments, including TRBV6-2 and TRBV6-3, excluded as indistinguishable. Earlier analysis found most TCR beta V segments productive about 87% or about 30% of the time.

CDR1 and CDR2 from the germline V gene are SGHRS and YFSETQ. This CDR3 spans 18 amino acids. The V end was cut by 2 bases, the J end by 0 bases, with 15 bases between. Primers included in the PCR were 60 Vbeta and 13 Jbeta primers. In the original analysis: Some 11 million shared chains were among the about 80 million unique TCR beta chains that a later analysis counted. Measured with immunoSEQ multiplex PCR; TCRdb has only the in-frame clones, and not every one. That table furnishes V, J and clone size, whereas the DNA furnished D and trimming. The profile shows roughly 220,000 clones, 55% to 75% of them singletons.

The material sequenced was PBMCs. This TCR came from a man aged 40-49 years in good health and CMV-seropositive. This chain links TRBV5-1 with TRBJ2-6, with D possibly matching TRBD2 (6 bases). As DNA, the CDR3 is TGCGCCAGCAGCTTCGACGGGGGAGGCATCTCTGGGGCCAACGTCCTGACTTTC. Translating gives CASSFDGGGISGANVLTF.